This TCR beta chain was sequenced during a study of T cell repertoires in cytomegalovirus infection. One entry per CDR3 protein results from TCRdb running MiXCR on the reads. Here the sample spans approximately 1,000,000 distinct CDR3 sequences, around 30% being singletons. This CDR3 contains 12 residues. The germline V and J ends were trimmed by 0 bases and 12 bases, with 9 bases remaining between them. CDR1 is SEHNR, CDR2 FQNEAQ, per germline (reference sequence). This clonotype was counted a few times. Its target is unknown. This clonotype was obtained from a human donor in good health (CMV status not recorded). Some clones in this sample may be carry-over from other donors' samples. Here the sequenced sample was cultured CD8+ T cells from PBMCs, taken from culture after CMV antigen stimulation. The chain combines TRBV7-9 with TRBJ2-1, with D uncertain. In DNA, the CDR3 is TGTGCCAGCAGCTTAGCAGGAGAAAGGCAGTTCTTC. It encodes CASSLAGERQFF.